A selection of T cell receptor beta chains follows, all from one sample in a study of graft-versus-host responses after intestinal transplantation. These TCRs are of unknown antigen specificity. The table came from immunoSEQ multiplex PCR; TCRdb's copy has only in-frame clones and leaves some out. The table shows tens of thousands of clones, with roughly 89% occurring only once. Source: unstimulated CD4+ T cells sorted from spleen or lymph node cells, taken before intestinal transplant. These receptors all stem from a human donor who received an intestinal transplant. Both conserved end residues are part of each CDR3. The order of the fields is CDR3 protein, CDR3 DNA, V gene, J gene, clone size, D gene. D genes are given only for firm matches. A row's size may be missing; if present it is once, few, many or a size class.

CASSQGLAGAYEQYF,TGTGCCAGCAGCCAGGGACTAGCGGGAGCCTACGAGCAGTACTTC,TRBV11-2,TRBJ2-7,-,TRBD2
CASSGRDYEQYF,TGTGCCAGCAGTGGCAGGGACTACGAGCAGTACTTC,TRBV6-6,TRBJ2-7,few,-
CASSTVGRPYEQYF,TGTGCCAGCAGCACGGTGGGTCGGCCCTACGAGCAGTACTTC,TRBV5-4,TRBJ2-7,-,-
CASNGGVRGDEQFF,TGTGCCAGTAATGGGGGAGTGAGGGGAGATGAGCAGTTCTTC,TRBV19,TRBJ2-1,once,-
CASSPGRTTDTQYF,TGTGCCAGCTCACCGGGCAGAACCACAGATACGCAGTATTTT,TRBV18,TRBJ2-3,-,-
CASSLGGLAGYTDTQYF,TGTGCCAGCAGCTTAGGGGGACTAGCGGGATACACAGATACGCAGTATTTT,TRBV7-6,TRBJ2-3,-,TRBD2
CASSYSWGAQETQYF,TGTGCCAGCAGTTACTCCTGGGGCGCACAAGAGACCCAGTACTTC,TRBV6-5,TRBJ2-5,-,-
CASSLVSEGATQYF,TGTGCCAGCAGCTTAGTTAGTGAGGGAGCTACGCAGTATTTT,TRBV7-6,TRBJ2-3,-,-
CASRRSSYNEQFF,TGTGCCAGCAGAAGGAGCTCCTACAATGAGCAGTTCTTC,TRBV25-1,TRBJ2-1,-,-
CASSPPSGGEVGNQPQHF,TGTGCCAGCTCACCACCGTCAGGGGGCGAGGTTGGGAATCAGCCCCAGCATTTT,TRBV18,TRBJ1-5,-,TRBD1
CASSLTPPGQTNTGELFF,TGCGCCAGCAGCTTGACCCCGCCGGGACAGACGAACACCGGGGAGCTGTTTTTT,TRBV5-1,TRBJ2-2,-,TRBD1
CASSYSNNEQFF,TGTGCCAGCAGTTACTCTAACAATGAGCAGTTCTTC,TRBV6-6,TRBJ2-1,-,-
CASSVATRAGTDTQYF,TGTGCCAGCAGCGTAGCTACCAGGGCCGGCACAGATACGCAGTATTTT,TRBV9,TRBJ2-3,-,-
CASSSILREDEQYF,TGTGCCAGCAGTTCGATTCTGAGGGAAGACGAGCAGTACTTC,TRBV6-1,TRBJ2-7,once,-
CASRDGAVRKNTEAFF,TGTGCCAGCAGGGACGGGGCAGTAAGAAAGAACACTGAAGCTTTCTTT,TRBV27,TRBJ1-1,-,-
CASSPTSESTDTQYF,TGTGCCAGCAGCCCAACTAGCGAAAGCACAGATACGCAGTATTTT,TRBV7-9,TRBJ2-3,-,TRBD2
CASSPSGSTGGNEQYF,TGTGCCAGCAGCCCCTCCGGCTCGACAGGGGGCAACGAGCAGTACTTC,TRBV6-6,TRBJ2-7,-,TRBD1
CASSEAGTDTQYF,TGCGCCAGCAGCGAGGCGGGCACAGATACGCAGTATTTT,TRBV10-1,TRBJ2-3,-,-
CASSMTVISYEQYF,TGTGCCAGTAGTATGACCGTGATAAGCTACGAGCAGTACTTC,TRBV19,TRBJ2-7,-,-
CASSVAPNPYRDEQYF,TGTGCCAGCAGCGTAGCCCCCAATCCGTACAGGGACGAGCAGTACTTC,TRBV9,TRBJ2-7,-,-
CASRWREGMNEQFF,TGTGCCAGCAGGTGGCGGGAGGGCATGAATGAGCAGTTCTTC,TRBV28,TRBJ2-1,-,TRBD2
CASSPGTSGESTDTQYF,TGTGCCAGCAGCCCTGGGACTAGCGGGGAGAGCACAGATACGCAGTATTTT,TRBV7-9,TRBJ2-3,few,TRBD2
CASSKRQGSAVEEQFF,TGTGCCAGCAGTAAACGACAGGGGTCGGCTGTTGAAGAGCAGTTCTTC,TRBV6-6,TRBJ2-1,-,TRBD1
CASRSAGGAGNQPQHF,TGTGCCAGCAGATCTGCAGGGGGCGCGGGCAATCAGCCCCAGCATTTT,TRBV6-6,TRBJ1-5,-,TRBD1
CATSRDRAFDTQYF,TGTGCCACCTCCCGGGACAGGGCGTTCGATACGCAGTATTTT,TRBV2,TRBJ2-3,-,TRBD1